This T cell receptor beta chain originates from a study of T-cell reconstitution after alpha-beta-depleted transplantation in children. Preparation of the TCRbeta library was carried out with unique molecular identifiers. MiXCR, applied by TCRdb to the PCR reads, yields one record per CDR3 protein. This sample carries 98,000 or so distinct CDR3 sequences, around 6.4% of them seen once, and the ten largest clones take about 23%. This clonotype occurred a few times. Antigen unknown. Broader study findings: At the one-year point after transplant, T-cell counts and TCRbeta diversity were found to come mostly from T cells that had been newly produced. Where alpha-beta T cells came from about two months after transplant was reportedly several hundred expanded graft clones. Day-60 TCRbeta diversity that was high in some patients was derived from surviving recipient T cells and thymic progenitors.

CDR1 SGDLS and CDR2 YYNGEE come from the germline V gene. The germline V and J ends were trimmed by 7 bases and 6 bases, with 9 bases remaining between them. This CDR3 is 11 amino acids long. This TCR derives from a male patient aged 2-15 years who had a stem cell transplant for acute lymphoblastic leukemia, so the T cells may come from the graft donor. The specimen comprised PBMCs, mostly from graft donor cells, sampled 360 days after TCRalphabeta/CD19-depleted stem cell transplant. The V call is TRBV9, the J call TRBJ2-3; D is undetermined. DNA of the CDR3: TGTGCCAGCGGCCGGCGGGATACGCAGTATTTT. Translated: CASGRRDTQYF.